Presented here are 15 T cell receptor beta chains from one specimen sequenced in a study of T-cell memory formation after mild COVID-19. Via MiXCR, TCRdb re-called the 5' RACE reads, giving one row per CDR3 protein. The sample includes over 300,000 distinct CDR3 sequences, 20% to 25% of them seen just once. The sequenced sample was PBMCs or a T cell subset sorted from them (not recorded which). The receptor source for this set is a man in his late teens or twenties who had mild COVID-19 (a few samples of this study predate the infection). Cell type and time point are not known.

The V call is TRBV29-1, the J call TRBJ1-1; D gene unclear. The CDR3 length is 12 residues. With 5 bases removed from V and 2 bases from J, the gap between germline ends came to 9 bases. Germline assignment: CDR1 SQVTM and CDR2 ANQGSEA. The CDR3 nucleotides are TGCAGCGTTAGGGCACCTAACACTGAAGCTTTCTTT. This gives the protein CSVRAPNTEAFF.

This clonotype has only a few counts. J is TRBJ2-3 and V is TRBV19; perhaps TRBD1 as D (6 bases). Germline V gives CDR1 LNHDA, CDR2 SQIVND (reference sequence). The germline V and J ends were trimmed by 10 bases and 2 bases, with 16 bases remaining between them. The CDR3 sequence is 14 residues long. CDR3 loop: CATGARGSTDTQYF. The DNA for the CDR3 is TGTGCCACCGGGGCCAGGGGTTCCACAGATACGCAGTATTTT.

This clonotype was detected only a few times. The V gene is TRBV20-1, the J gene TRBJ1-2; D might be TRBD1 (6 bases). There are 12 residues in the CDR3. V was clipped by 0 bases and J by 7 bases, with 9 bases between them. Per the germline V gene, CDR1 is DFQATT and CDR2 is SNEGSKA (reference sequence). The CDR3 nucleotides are TGCAGTGCTAGAGAGGGAGGGGGTGGCTACACCTTC. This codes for CSAREGGGGYTF.

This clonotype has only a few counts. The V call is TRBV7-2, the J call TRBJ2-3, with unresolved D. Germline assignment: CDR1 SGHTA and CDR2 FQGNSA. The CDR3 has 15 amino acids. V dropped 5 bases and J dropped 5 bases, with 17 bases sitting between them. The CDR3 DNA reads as TGTGCCAGCAGCACCCAATCCCGTGTACGAGATACGCAGTATTTT. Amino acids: CASSTQSRVRDTQYF.

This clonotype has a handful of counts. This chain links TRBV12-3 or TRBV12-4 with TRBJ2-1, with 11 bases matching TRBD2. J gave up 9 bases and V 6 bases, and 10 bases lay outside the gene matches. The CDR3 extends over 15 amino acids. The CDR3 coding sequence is TGTGCCAGCAGGGACGTAGCGGGGGGGCCGGCTGAGCAGTTCTTC. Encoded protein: CASRDVAGGPAEQFF.

The CDR3, as DNA: TGTGCCAGCAGTGAGGTACGGACAGGGATCAATGAGCAGTTCTTC. Its translation: CASSEVRTGINEQFF. The J gene is TRBJ2-1, the V gene TRBV6-1; TRBD1 matches at 8 bases. J was trimmed by 6 bases and V by 3 bases; bases with no gene match: 7. The CDR3 runs to 15 residues. Germline loops: CDR1 MNHNS, CDR2 SASEGT.

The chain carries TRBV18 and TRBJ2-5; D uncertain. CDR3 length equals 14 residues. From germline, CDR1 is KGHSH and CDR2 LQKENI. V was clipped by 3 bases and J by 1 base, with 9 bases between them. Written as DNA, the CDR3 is TGTGCCAGCTCACCGCCGGCGGTCCAAGAGACCCAGTACTTC. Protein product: CASSPPAVQETQYF.

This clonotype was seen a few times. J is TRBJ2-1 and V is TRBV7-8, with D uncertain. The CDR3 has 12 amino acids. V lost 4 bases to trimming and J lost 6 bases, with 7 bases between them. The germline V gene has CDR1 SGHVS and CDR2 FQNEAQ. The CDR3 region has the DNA TGTGCCAGCAGCTCCACCCTCAATGAGCAGTTCTTC. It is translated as CASSSTLNEQFF.

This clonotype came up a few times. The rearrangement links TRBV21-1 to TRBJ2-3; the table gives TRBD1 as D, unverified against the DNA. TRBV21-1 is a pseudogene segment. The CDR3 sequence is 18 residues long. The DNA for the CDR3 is TGTGCCAGCAGCAACGCCCAGGGACAGGGGTTCGGAACAGATACGCAGTATTTT. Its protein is CASSNAQGQGFGTDTQYF.

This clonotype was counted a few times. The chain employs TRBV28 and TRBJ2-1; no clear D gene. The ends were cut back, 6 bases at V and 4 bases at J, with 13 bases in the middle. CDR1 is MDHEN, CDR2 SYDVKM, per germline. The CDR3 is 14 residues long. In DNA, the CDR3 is TGTGCCAGCAGGACCCCTCTAGGATACAATGAGCAGTTCTTC. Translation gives CASRTPLGYNEQFF.

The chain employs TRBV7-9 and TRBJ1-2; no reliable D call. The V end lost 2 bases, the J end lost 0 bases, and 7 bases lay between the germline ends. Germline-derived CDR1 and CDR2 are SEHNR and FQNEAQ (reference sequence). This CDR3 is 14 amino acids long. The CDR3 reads CASSLSLSNYGYTF. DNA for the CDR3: TGTGCCAGCAGCTTATCCCTCTCTAACTATGGCTACACCTTC. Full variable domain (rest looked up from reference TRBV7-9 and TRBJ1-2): DTGVSQNPRHKITKRGQNVTFRCDPISEHNRLYWYRQTLGQGPEFLTYFQNEAQLEKSRLLSDRFSAERPKGSFSTLEIQRTEQGDSAMYLCASSLSLSNYGYTFGSGTRLTVV.

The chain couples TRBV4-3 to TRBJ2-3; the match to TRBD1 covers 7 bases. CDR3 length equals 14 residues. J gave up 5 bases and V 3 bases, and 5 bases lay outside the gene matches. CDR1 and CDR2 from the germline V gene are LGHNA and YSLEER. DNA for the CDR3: TGCGCCAGCAGCCAGACAGGGCGAGGAGATACGCAGTATTTT. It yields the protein CASSQTGRGDTQYF.

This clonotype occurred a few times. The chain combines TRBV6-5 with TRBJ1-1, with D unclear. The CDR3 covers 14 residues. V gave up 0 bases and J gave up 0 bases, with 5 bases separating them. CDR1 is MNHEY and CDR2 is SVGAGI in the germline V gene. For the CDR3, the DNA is TGTGCCAGCAGTTACTCGAGCCTGAACACTGAAGCTTTCTTT. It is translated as CASSYSSLNTEAFF.

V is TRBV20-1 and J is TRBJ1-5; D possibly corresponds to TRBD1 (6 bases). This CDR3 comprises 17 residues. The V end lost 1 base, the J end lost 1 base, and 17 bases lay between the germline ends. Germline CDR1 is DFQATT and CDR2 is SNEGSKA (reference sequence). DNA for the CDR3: TGCAGTGCTAGAGGAGTTCAGGGGCGGGGAAGCAATCAGCCCCAGCATTTT. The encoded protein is CSARGVQGRGSNQPQHF.

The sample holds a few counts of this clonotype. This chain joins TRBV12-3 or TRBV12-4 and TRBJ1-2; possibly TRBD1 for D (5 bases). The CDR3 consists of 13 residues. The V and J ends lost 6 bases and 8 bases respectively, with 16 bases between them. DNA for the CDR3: TGTGCCAGCAGCCCTTGGGGGGATGAAGGCTACACCTTC. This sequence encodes CASSPWGDEGYTF.